These 26 T cell receptor beta chains originate from one sample sequenced in a study of molecular identifiers for immune sequencing clone quantification. A single record per CDR3 protein comes from TCRdb applying MiXCR to the PCR reads. Counted here are over 35,000 distinct CDR3 sequences, 18% occurring once; the ten biggest clones make up about 7%. The sample was naive CD8+ T cells from blood, with Jurkat cell RNA spiked in. Subset: FACS-sorted CD8+CD4-CCR7+CD45RA+ naive T cells. The receptors originated from a human donor in good health. Some libraries in this study had Jurkat cell RNA spiked in.

This clonotype was observed a few times. As DNA, the CDR3 is TGTGCCAGCAGTTTTGCAACTGATCCGTTCTTC. Encoded protein: CASSFATDPFF. The chain combines TRBV12-3 or TRBV12-4 with TRBJ2-1; D is uncertain. The CDR3 has 11 residues. Trimming cost V 3 bases and J 15 bases, with 12 bases left between them.

This clonotype was found many times. V is TRBV12-3 or TRBV12-4 and J is TRBJ2-2; 8 bases line up with TRBD1. Losses at the gene ends were 9 bases for V and 7 bases for J; bases not matched to a gene: 7. This CDR3 is built from 13 residues. The CDR3 nucleotides are TGTGCCAGTTATCCAGGGGGCCACGGGGAGCTGTTTTTT. Translated: CASYPGGHGELFF.

About this clonotype: A much larger clone lies a single base off, so this may be a read error. As the CDR3 is not closed by the conserved phenylalanine or tryptophan, this likely results from a read error. The rearrangement joins TRBV6-5 to TRBJ2-7, with 8 bases lining up with TRBD1. The CDR3 contains 15 residues. Germline values: CDR1 MNHEY, CDR2 SVGAGI. Germline trimming cut 7 bases from V and 3 bases from J; bases unmatched to any gene: 11. The CDR3 coding sequence is TGTGCCAGCAACCATTTCAGGACAGGGATCTACGAGCAGTACTCC. This translates into CASNHFRTGIYEQYS.

This clonotype was seen a handful of times. This chain joins TRBV29-1 and TRBJ2-7, with D hard to call. The germline CDR1 and CDR2 sequences are SQVTM and ANQGSEA. Trimming took off 4 bases at V and 0 bases at J, with 10 bases between the two ends. This CDR3 is built from 13 residues. DNA of the CDR3: TGCAGCGTTGTCGGTCACCGCTCCTACGAGCAGTACTTC. Protein sequence: CSVVGHRSYEQYF.

Worth noting for this clonotype: A much larger clone lies one base from this, so it may be a read error. The chain uses TRBV7-9 and TRBJ1-2; no firm D call. Germline V gives CDR1 SEHNR, CDR2 FQNEAQ (reference sequence). The CDR3 length is 11 residues. CDR3 sequence reads: CASGGLGILRF. The CDR3 DNA reads as TGTGCCAGCGGCGGCTTGGGGATCCTTCGCTTC. Supplemented by reference TRBV7-9 and TRBJ1-2, the full variable domain reads DTGVSQNPRHKITKRGQNVTFRCDPISEHNRLYWYRQTLGQGPEFLTYFQNEAQLEKSRLLSDRFSAERPKGSFSTLEIQRTEQGDSAMYLCASGGLGILRFGSGTRLTVV.

This clonotype was detected ten times or more. The chain couples TRBV28 to TRBJ2-7; unclear D gene. Germline V gene data show CDR1 as MDHEN and CDR2 as SYDVKM. The ends were cut back, 5 bases at V and 1 base at J, with 18 bases in the middle. The length of the CDR3 is 16 residues. The CDR3 sequence is CASSDLRQQLSYEQYF. In DNA form, the CDR3 reads TGTGCCAGCAGTGACCTGCGGCAGCAGCTGTCCTACGAGCAGTACTTC.

This clonotype was counted a few times. V gene TRBV28 combines with J gene TRBJ1-3; the D is unclear. Trimming cost V 7 bases and J 4 bases, with 14 bases left between them. Germline values: CDR1 MDHEN, CDR2 SYDVKM. The length of the CDR3 is 14 residues. The CDR3 DNA follows: TGTGCCAGCACCCGAGGGTACTTCGGAAACACCATATATTTT. Translating gives CASTRGYFGNTIYF.

Many counts were recorded for this clonotype. The CDR3 here is CASSQPGGEHEQFF. The CDR3 DNA reads TGCGCCAGCAGCCAGCCCGGGGGGGAACATGAGCAGTTCTTC. This rearrangement joins TRBV4-3 to TRBJ2-1, with TRBD2 matching 8 bases. This CDR3 contains 14 residues. Losses at the gene ends were 3 bases for V and 8 bases for J; bases not matched to a gene: 6. The germline V gene has CDR1 LGHNA and CDR2 YSLEER.

Remarks on this clonotype: A clone one base away is much larger, so this may be a read error. The chain employs TRBV10-3 and TRBJ2-7; D is perhaps TRBD2 (5 bases). The CDR3 runs to 12 residues. CDR1 is ENHRY, CDR2 SYGVKD, per germline. V lost 6 bases to trimming and J lost 6 bases, with 12 bases between them. The DNA of the CDR3 is TGTGCCATCAGCACGGGGTTCTGCGAGCAGTACTTC. Its protein product is CAISTGFCEQYF.

The chain links TRBV28 to TRBJ2-7; D remains ambiguous. With 3 bases removed from V and 5 bases from J, the gap between germline ends came to 2 bases. Germline V gene lookup returns CDR1 MDHEN and CDR2 SYDVKM. This CDR3 is 10 amino acids long. The CDR3 DNA follows: TGTGCCAGCAGTTTCCACGAGCAGTACTTC. Its protein is CASSFHEQYF.

This chain joins TRBV21-1 and TRBJ2-7; no DNA check was done on the table's D call, TRBD2. TRBV21-1 is a listed pseudogene. This CDR3 has 17 amino acids. The DNA of the CDR3 is TGTGCCAGCAGCAAAGGGGGGATAGCGGGACCCCATTACGAGCAGTACTTC. It codes for CASSKGGIAGPHYEQYF.

This clonotype has ten or more counts. This sequence joins TRBV29-1 and TRBJ2-7; 7 nucleotides agree with TRBD1. This CDR3 has 12 residues. V was clipped by 6 bases and J by 2 bases; unmatched bases: 4. Germline V gene lookup returns CDR1 SQVTM and CDR2 ANQGSEA. CDR3 residues: CSVPQGPYEQYF. In nucleotides, the CDR3 is TGCAGCGTCCCACAGGGGCCCTACGAGCAGTACTTC.

This clonotype was detected ten times or more. This chain joins TRBV20-1 and TRBJ2-6; no clear D. This CDR3 spans 15 amino acids. Trimming removed 0 bases at V and 0 bases at J, with 6 bases between. Germline CDR1 and CDR2: DFQATT and SNEGSKA (reference sequence). Here the CDR3 reads CSARDLPSGANVLTF. CDR3 nucleotide sequence: TGCAGTGCTAGAGATCTCCCCTCTGGGGCCAACGTCCTGACTTTC.

This clonotype has a handful of counts. The chain combines TRBV24-1 with TRBJ2-7; D is undetermined. The CDR3 is 12 amino acids. Germline V gives CDR1 KGHDR, CDR2 SFDVKD. The V end lost 0 bases, the J end lost 3 bases, and 2 bases lay between the germline ends. The DNA of the CDR3 is TGTGCCACCAGTGATTTGGGCTACGAGCAGTACTTC. It translates to CATSDLGYEQYF.

The table lists this clonotype with many counts. This rearrangement joins TRBV29-1 to TRBJ2-3, with D unclear. There are 15 residues in the CDR3. Trimming cost V 5 bases and J 0 bases, with 15 bases left between them. The V gene's germline CDR1 is SQVTM and CDR2 ANQGSEA. The CDR3: CSVLDPDVSTDTQYF. In nucleotides, the CDR3 is TGCAGCGTTCTCGACCCGGACGTGAGCACAGATACGCAGTATTTT.

About this clonotype itself: It may be a read error: a sequence one base away is much more abundant. The V and J genes are TRBV28 and TRBJ1-1; D unclear. CDR3 length: 14 amino acids. Trimming took off 2 bases at V and 5 bases at J, with 12 bases between the two ends. From germline, CDR1 is MDHEN and CDR2 SYDVKM. The CDR3 loop reads CASSLGLVLTEAFF. DNA of the CDR3: TGTGCCAGCAGTTTAGGCCTGGTATTGACTGAAGCTTTCTTT.

Only one count was recorded for this clonotype. A much larger clone differs from this one at a single base, so this may be a read error. This sequence joins TRBV6-5 and TRBJ1-1, with D possibly matching TRBD1 (5 bases). Germline-derived CDR1 and CDR2 are MNHEY and SVGAGI. Trimming pared 2 bases from V and 5 bases from J, leaving 12 bases between. CDR3 length: 14 residues. The CDR3 spells CASSYRVPGTEAFF. Written as DNA, the CDR3 is TGTGCCAGCAGTTACAGGGTCCCAGGGACTGAAGCTTTCTTT.

This clonotype was detected many times. V and J are TRBV12-5 and TRBJ2-2, with 11 bases matching TRBD2. The length of the CDR3 is 17 residues. V lost 6 bases and J lost 5; bases outside the gene matches: 11. Germline V gene lookup returns CDR1 LGHNT and CDR2 FRNRAP. The CDR3 DNA reads as TGTGCTAGTGGCCACACCGGACTAGCGGGTTATACCGGGGAGCTGTTTTTT. Its protein product is CASGHTGLAGYTGELFF.

This clonotype appeared many times. The chain recombines TRBV5-6 with TRBJ2-7; the match to TRBD1 covers 8 bases. V dropped 4 bases and J dropped 2; count of bases not matched to a gene: 5. The CDR3 loop spans 14 amino acids. Per germline, CDR1 SGHDT and CDR2 YYEEEE. The CDR3 DNA follows: TGTGCCAGCAGCCACTGGACAGGGCCCTACGAGCAGTACTTC. This codes for CASSHWTGPYEQYF.

Turning to this clonotype: Being one base from a much bigger clone, this may be a read error. This sequence joins TRBV7-9 and TRBJ2-3; TRBD1 is a possible D gene (5 bases). With the DNA end fitting TRBJ1-5 better, the J assignment may be wrong. CDR1 is SEHNR and CDR2 is FQNEAQ in the germline V gene (reference sequence). The CDR3 is 13 amino acids. The CDR3 is CASSPQGTDTQHF. DNA of the CDR3: TGTGCCAGCAGCCCCCAGGGAACAGATACGCAGCATTTT.

This clonotype was seen repeatedly, ten times or more. J is TRBJ2-7 and V is TRBV6-1; D is unresolved. The germline V gene has CDR1 MNHNS and CDR2 SASEGT. Trimming shortened V by 4 bases and J by 1 base, and 8 bases separated the two germline ends. The CDR3 has 13 residues. This CDR3 reads CASSVSRSYEQYF. Here the CDR3 DNA reads TGTGCCAGCAGTGTAAGCCGGTCCTACGAGCAGTACTTC.

This clonotype was seen many times. This chain links TRBV6-6 with TRBJ2-7; D might be TRBD1 (6 bases). CDR3 length equals 12 residues. V lost 6 bases and J lost 4, with 10 bases in between. From germline, CDR1 is MNHNY and CDR2 SVGAGI (reference sequence). The CDR3 reads CASSTDSYEQYF. The CDR3 coding sequence is TGTGCCAGCAGCACGGACAGTTACGAGCAGTACTTC.

This clonotype was seen just once. The V and J genes are TRBV27 and TRBJ2-1, with D maybe TRBD1 (7 bases). V was clipped by 4 bases and J by 9 bases, with 13 bases between them. Germline V gives CDR1 MNHEY, CDR2 SMNVEV (reference sequence). There are 13 residues in the CDR3. In DNA, the CDR3 is TGTGCCAGCAGTTCGGCAGGGGGAGGTGAGCAGTTCTTC. Its protein product is CASSSAGGGEQFF.

V usage is TRBV29-1 and J usage is TRBJ2-5, with D possibly being TRBD1 (6 bases). Trimming cost V 3 bases and J 7 bases, with 15 bases left between them. The germline V gene has CDR1 SQVTM and CDR2 ANQGSEA. The CDR3 spans 13 residues. CDR3 sequence reads: CSVEGGGPGTQYF. CDR3 bases: TGCAGCGTTGAGGGTGGGGGCCCGGGGACCCAGTACTTC. The whole variable domain, filled in from reference TRBV29-1 and TRBJ2-5, reads SAVISQKPSRDICQRGTSLTIQCQVDSQVTMMFWYRQQPGQSLTLIATANQGSEATYESGFVIDKFPISRPNLTFSTLTVSNMSPEDSSIYLCSVEGGGPGTQYFGPGTRLLVL.

Concerning this clonotype itself: A much more abundant neighbour one base away suggests this may be a read error. This chain joins TRBV28 and TRBJ1-6; maybe TRBD1 (6 bases). The length of the CDR3 is 17 residues. CDR1 MDHEN and CDR2 SYDVKM come from the germline V gene. V lost 5 bases, J lost 0 bases, and 14 bases lay in between. CDR3 residues: CASSDGQSGSYNSPLHF. The CDR3 DNA sequence: TGTGCCAGCAGTGACGGACAGTCGGGCTCCTATAATTCACCCCTCCACTTT.

This clonotype was recorded at least ten times. The rearrangement uses TRBV7-8 and TRBJ2-5; D uncertain. CDR1 and CDR2 from the germline V gene are SGHVS and FQNEAQ. This CDR3 is 13 amino acids long. Trimming removed 4 bases from V and 1 base from J, with 7 bases in between. CDR3 residues: CASSSPPQETQYF. As DNA, the CDR3 is TGTGCCAGCAGCTCCCCCCCCCAAGAGACCCAGTACTTC.